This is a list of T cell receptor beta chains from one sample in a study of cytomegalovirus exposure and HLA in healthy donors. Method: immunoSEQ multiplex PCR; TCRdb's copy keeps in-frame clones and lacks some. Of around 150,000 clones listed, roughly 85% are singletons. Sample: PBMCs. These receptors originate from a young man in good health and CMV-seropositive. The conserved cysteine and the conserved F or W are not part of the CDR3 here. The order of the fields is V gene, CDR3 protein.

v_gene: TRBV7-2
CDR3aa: ASSLSREDNEQF

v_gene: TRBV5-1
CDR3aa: ASSLWAHSGANGLT

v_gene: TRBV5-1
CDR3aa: ASSLGGVVSGANGLT

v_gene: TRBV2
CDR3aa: ASSLGQGRAPLH

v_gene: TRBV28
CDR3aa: ASSLLGTGIQETQY

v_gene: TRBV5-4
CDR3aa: ASSASSGGNTEAF

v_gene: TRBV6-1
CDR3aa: ASSEGRVGTGEQY

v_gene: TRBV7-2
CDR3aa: ASSLGGPYEQY

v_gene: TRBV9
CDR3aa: ASSVEVGGEKLF

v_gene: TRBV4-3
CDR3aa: ASSQDNGGVGYNEQF

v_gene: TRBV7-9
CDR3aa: ASSLGAGGTIGNQPQH

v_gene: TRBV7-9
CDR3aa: ASTIPGQGGEKLF

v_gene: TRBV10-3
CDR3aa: ASSYGGLSYEQY

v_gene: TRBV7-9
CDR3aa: ASSSMKRNTEAF

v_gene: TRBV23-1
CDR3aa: ASRENLQGTGNTIY

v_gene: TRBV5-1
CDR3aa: ASRDRDSPDEQY

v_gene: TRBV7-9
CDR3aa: ASSEDRDEKLF

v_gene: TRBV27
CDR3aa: ASGAGGNQPQH

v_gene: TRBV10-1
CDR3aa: ASRPSVGQAGETQY

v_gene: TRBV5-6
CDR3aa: ASSTPPAVGEVEQY

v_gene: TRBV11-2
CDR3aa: ASSPQNIQY

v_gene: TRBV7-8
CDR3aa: ASSLPPRGLSGYT

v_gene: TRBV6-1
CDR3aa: ASNGETQY

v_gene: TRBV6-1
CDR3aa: ASSEGGHRFH

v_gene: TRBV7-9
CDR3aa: ASSRQANYGYT

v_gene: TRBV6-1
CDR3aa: ASSEDQGPSPYEQY

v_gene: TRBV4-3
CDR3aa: ASSQNRGTTNTEAF

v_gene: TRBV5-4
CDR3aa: ASSPIPSVAYEQY

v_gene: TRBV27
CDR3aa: ASFSGTGPPRYGYT

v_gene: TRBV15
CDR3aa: ATSSRDKGPQH

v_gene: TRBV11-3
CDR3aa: ASSARDRVGSGNTIY

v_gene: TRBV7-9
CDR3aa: ASSPPGLAGVHEQF

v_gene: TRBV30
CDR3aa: AWSVQGAVGGREQF